A selection of T cell receptor beta chains follows, all from one sample in a study of shared clonotypes between healthy human individuals. The table came from immunoSEQ multiplex PCR; TCRdb's copy has only in-frame clones and leaves some out. The sample has hundreds of thousands of clones, about 97% seen once; the top ten hold around 0.32%. Sequencing used memory CD8+ T cells sorted from blood. Receptors were obtained from a young man in good health. The CDR3 runs from the conserved cysteine through the conserved F or W. A D gene is named only where the DNA matches it firmly. Rows may omit the clone size; those that give it use once, few, many or a size class.

J gene,CDR3 length,D gene,V gene,clone size,CDR3 DNA,CDR3 protein
TRBJ1-2,15,NA,TRBV14,NA,TGTGCCAGCAGCCAAGATCTCCGGGGCTCCTATGGCTACACCTTC,CASSQDLRGSYGYTF
TRBJ2-1,16,TRBD2,TRBV4-2,NA,TGTGCCAGCAGCCAAGATCAGCTAGCGGGAGTTAATGAGCAGTTCTTC,CASSQDQLAGVNEQFF
TRBJ2-2,13,TRBD2,TRBV10-3,NA,TGTGCCATCGGGACTACAAACACCGGGGAGCTGTTTTTT,CAIGTTNTGELFF
TRBJ2-5,15,TRBD1,TRBV4-1,NA,TGCGCCAGCAGCCAAGCTTACAGGGGGCAAGAGACCCAGTACTTC,CASSQAYRGQETQYF
TRBJ1-2,15,TRBD1,TRBV27,once,TGTGCCAGCAGTTTATGGGCAGGGGGTATCTATGGCTACACCTTC,CASSLWAGGIYGYTF
TRBJ1-2,17,NA,TRBV19,NA,TGTGCCAGTAGTATCGGCCTGGTTTCTCAGGCTTCCTATGGCTACACCTTC,CASSIGLVSQASYGYTF
TRBJ1-4,14,NA,TRBV5-4,NA,TGTGCCAGCAGCCCCGGACGGAGGAATGAAAAACTGTTTTTT,CASSPGRRNEKLFF
TRBJ2-5,14,NA,TRBV7-9,NA,TGTGCCAGCAGCTTCCTCCGGGAACAAGAGACCCAGTACTTC,CASSFLREQETQYF
TRBJ2-1,13,NA,TRBV5-1,NA,TGCGCCAGCAGCTCTGAAGGCTACAATGAGCAGTTCTTC,CASSSEGYNEQFF
TRBJ2-1,15,NA,TRBV5-8,NA,TGTGCCAGCAGCTTGGACGGGTATGCCTACAATGAGCAGTTCTTC,CASSLDGYAYNEQFF
TRBJ2-3,17,TRBD2,TRBV5-6,NA,TGTGCCAGCAGCTTGGGGACTAGCGGGAGGGCCGTAGGTACGCAGTATTTT,CASSLGTSGRAVGTQYF
TRBJ1-2,14,TRBD1,TRBV28,NA,TGTGCCAGCAGCCCGAATATACAGGGGGGCCGCGGGACCTTC,CASSPNIQGGRGTF
TRBJ2-1,15,TRBD2,TRBV2,NA,TGTGCCAGCAGTGGGACTAGCGGGGTCTACAATGAGCAGTTCTTC,CASSGTSGVYNEQFF
TRBJ1-1,12,NA,TRBV10-3,NA,TGTGCCATCAGTGTCGAGAACACTGAAGCTTTCTTT,CAISVENTEAFF
TRBJ2-1,16,TRBD2,TRBV19,NA,TGTGCCAGTAGTATAAGGTGGGTAGCGGGAGGCCATGAGCAGTTCTTC,CASSIRWVAGGHEQFF
TRBJ2-7,16,TRBD2,TRBV6-5,NA,TGTGCCAGCAGTTACTCAAGCGGGACTAGTCGAAGCGAGCAGTACTTC,CASSYSSGTSRSEQYF
TRBJ2-3,16,TRBD2,TRBV28,NA,TGTGCCAGCAGCCATCTAAGCGGGATAAGGACAGATACGCAGTATTTT,CASSHLSGIRTDTQYF
TRBJ1-2,17,NA,TRBV5-1,NA,TGCGCCAGCAGCTTGGAAGGTAGTGGTTTTAATCGGAATGGCTACACCTTC,CASSLEGSGFNRNGYTF
TRBJ2-7,14,TRBD1,TRBV10-3,NA,TGTGCCATCAGTGTCGACAGGGGGCACTACGAGCAGTACTTC,CAISVDRGHYEQYF
TRBJ1-3,15,NA,TRBV5-1,NA,TGCGCCAGCAGCTTGGGACGCGGGTCTGGAAACACCATATATTTT,CASSLGRGSGNTIYF
TRBJ1-3,15,NA,TRBV11-3,NA,TGTGCCAGCAGATCCGGGCCCGCGGCGGGAAACACCATATATTTT,CASRSGPAAGNTIYF
TRBJ1-5,13,NA,TRBV30,NA,TGTGCCTGGAGTGTACAAGGGTCCCAGCCCCAGCATTTT,CAWSVQGSQPQHF
TRBJ2-5,12,NA,TRBV5-1,NA,TGCGCCAGCAGCTTAGGACAAGAGACCCAGTACTTC,CASSLGQETQYF
TRBJ1-1,12,NA,TRBV29-1,NA,TGCAGCGTTGATCCCGGGTCCACTGAAGCTTTCTTT,CSVDPGSTEAFF
TRBJ2-7,14,NA,TRBV30,NA,TGTGCCTGGGGCCGGGACTCCTTTCCTTACGAGCAGTACTTC,CAWGRDSFPYEQYF
TRBJ2-7,13,NA,TRBV6-5,NA,TGTGCCAGCAGTATCGGGGCCTCCTACGAGCAGTACTTC,CASSIGASYEQYF
TRBJ1-5,15,NA,TRBV19,NA,TGTGCCAGTAGTATAGTCACAGGCAGTGTTCAGCCCCAGCATTTT,CASSIVTGSVQPQHF
TRBJ2-3,16,TRBD2,TRBV7-2,NA,TGTGCCAGCAGCTTCGCTAGCGGAAAAGGGCAAGATGCGCAGTATTTT,CASSFASGKGQDAQYF
TRBJ1-2,11,NA,TRBV2,NA,TGTGCCAGCAGGTGGACGTATGGCTACACCTTC,CASRWTYGYTF
TRBJ1-2,14,TRBD1,TRBV5-1,NA,TGCGCCAGCAGCTCAACAGGGGGGAACTATGGCTACACCTTC,CASSSTGGNYGYTF
TRBJ1-3,13,NA,TRBV5-6,NA,TGTGCCAGCAGCTTGGTATCCGGAAACACCATATATTTT,CASSLVSGNTIYF
TRBJ2-2,13,NA,TRBV19,NA,TGTGCCAGTAGTAGGCAGGGCGGCGGGGAGCTGTTTTTT,CASSRQGGGELFF
TRBJ2-5,11,NA,TRBV2,NA,TGTGCCAGCAGTGAACGCGGGACCCAGTACTTC,CASSERGTQYF
TRBJ2-2,13,NA,TRBV6-1,NA,TGTGCCAGCAGTGACGCGAACACCGGGGAGCTGTTTTTT,CASSDANTGELFF
TRBJ2-3,15,TRBD2,TRBV30,once,TGTGCCGTAACACTAGCGGGAGCTGGCGGAGATACGCAGTATTTT,CAVTLAGAGGDTQYF
TRBJ2-1,12,NA,TRBV7-9,NA,TGTGCCAGCAGCTTAGGTGATAATGAGCAGTTCTTC,CASSLGDNEQFF